The 15 T cell receptor beta chains below all came from one sample that was sequenced in a study of blood T cell repertoires in COVID-19. The assay was immunoSEQ multiplex PCR, and TCRdb's table has in-frame clones only and misses some. Of around 300,000 clones in the sample, roughly nine tenths were seen once. Sequenced sample: peripheral blood. The receptors derive from a man aged 50 to 59 with acute or convalescent COVID-19.

V gene TRBV7-3 combines with J gene TRBJ2-5; a weak D match, TRBD1 (6 bases). The CDR3 spans 14 residues. Trimming took 5 bases from V and 4 from J, leaving 14 bases between them. Germline V gives CDR1 SGHTA, CDR2 FQGTGA. Written as DNA, the CDR3 is TGTGCCAGCAGCCTACACTCAGGGGCAGAGACCCAGTACTTC. Translated: CASSLHSGAETQYF.

This rearrangement joins TRBV2 to TRBJ2-7; 7 bases align to TRBD1. The junction had 8 bases not matched to a gene; V was cut back by 6 bases and J by 3 bases. The CDR3 spans 14 residues. Germline CDR1 and CDR2: SNHLY and FYNNEI. CDR3 coding DNA: TGTGCCAGCAGCCTCGGACAGGCGAACTACGAGCAGTACTTC. Its protein is CASSLGQANYEQYF.

Comment on this clone: Compared with germline, one end of the junction differs, possibly owing to a read error. The chain employs TRBV30 and TRBJ2-2, with a possible D match to TRBD2 (5 bases). CDR1 and CDR2 (germline): GTSNPN, SVGIG (reference sequence). The CDR3 has 13 residues. The CDR3 is CAGRSAGTGELFF. The CDR3 DNA reads TGTGCCGGGAGATCCGCCGGCACCGGGGAGCTGTTTTTT.

This chain joins TRBV11-2 and TRBJ1-1, with D possibly matching TRBD1 (5 bases). The CDR3 loop spans 13 amino acids. The germline CDR1 and CDR2 sequences are SGHAT and FQNNGV. V dropped 6 bases and J dropped 1 base, with 9 bases sitting between them. CDR3 nucleotides: TGTGCCAGCAGGGAGGGGCCGAACACTGAAGCTTTCTTT. Translation: CASREGPNTEAFF.

The V and J genes are TRBV4-2 and TRBJ1-1; D might be TRBD1 (5 bases). The germline gives CDR1 LGHNA, CDR2 YNFKEQ. Trimming removed 1 base from V and 2 bases from J, with 8 bases in between. The CDR3 sequence is 14 residues long. CDR3 in DNA: TGTGCCAGCAGCCAAGGGCAGGGTAACACTGAAGCTTTCTTT. Its translation is CASSQGQGNTEAFF.

This chain joins TRBV11-2 and TRBJ2-7; D is unclear. The CDR3 has 17 residues. Germline V gene data show CDR1 as SGHAT and CDR2 as FQNNGV. The V gene lost 0 bases and the J gene lost 2 bases, with 17 bases spanning the gap. The CDR3 DNA reads as TGTGCCAGCAGCTTAGATCCTCTTAGTCGGTACGCCTACGAGCAGTACTTC. This codes for CASSLDPLSRYAYEQYF.

The chain is built from TRBV10-3 and TRBJ2-1, with D perhaps matching TRBD2 (6 bases). Germline CDR1 ENHRY, CDR2 SYGVKD. Trimming took 6 bases from V and 4 from J, leaving 16 bases between them. CDR3 length: 15 amino acids. CDR3 residues: CAISRGVGGYNEQFF. The CDR3 DNA reads as TGTGCCATCAGCCGGGGAGTTGGGGGGTACAATGAGCAGTTCTTC.

The chain links TRBV18 to TRBJ2-3; 9 bases map to TRBD2. Germline V gene lookup returns CDR1 KGHSH and CDR2 LQKENI. The CDR3 totals 18 residues. Trimming cost V 4 bases and J 0 bases; bases outside gene matches: 11. The CDR3 region is CASSRPGLAGGSTDTQYF. CDR3 nucleotide sequence: TGTGCCAGCTCACGCCCGGGACTAGCCGGCGGTAGCACAGATACGCAGTATTTT.

V is TRBV19 and J is TRBJ1-5, with D unclear. Trimming took off 1 base at V and 2 bases at J, with 9 bases between the two ends. Germline V gene data show CDR1 as LNHDA and CDR2 as SQIVND (reference sequence). CDR3 size: 15 residues. The CDR3 bases are TGTGCCAGTAGTATAGCAAGGCAGGGCAATCAGCCCCAGCATTTT. Translation: CASSIARQGNQPQHF.

The chain employs TRBV7-2 and TRBJ2-5; the match to TRBD1 covers 9 bases. Germline loops: CDR1 SGHTA, CDR2 FQGNSA. The length of the CDR3 is 18 residues. The ends lost 2 bases at V and 2 bases at J; junction bases unmatched: 12. The DNA of the CDR3 is TGTGCCAGCAGCTTATGGGGGGAGGGGACAGGGCAGCAAGAGACCCAGTACTTC. Translation: CASSLWGEGTGQQETQYF.

This chain joins TRBV11-2 and TRBJ1-4; 9 positions match TRBD1. Germline-derived CDR1 and CDR2 are SGHAT and FQNNGV. Trimming took 6 bases from V and 10 from J; bases not matched to a gene: 6. This CDR3 contains 13 residues. The CDR3 protein is CASRQGAGGKLFF. For the CDR3, the DNA is TGTGCCAGCAGACAGGGGGCTGGGGGAAAACTGTTTTTT. Combining the CDR3 with reference TRBV11-2 and TRBJ1-4 gives the whole variable domain EAGVAQSPRYKIIEKRQSVAFWCNPISGHATLYWYQQILGQGPKLLIQFQNNGVVDDSQLPKDRFSAERLKGVDSTLKIQPAKLEDSAVYLCASRQGAGGKLFFGSGTQLSVL.

This clone appeared a few times. The chain has TRBV4-1 and TRBJ1-6; tentative D call: TRBD1 (6 bases). CDR1 MGHRA and CDR2 YSYEKL come from the germline V gene. The CDR3 has 16 residues. Trimming took 1 base from V and 5 from J, leaving 12 bases between them. CDR3: CASSQVAGQNNSPLHF. In nucleotides, the CDR3 is TGCGCCAGCAGCCAAGTTGCAGGACAGAATAATTCACCCCTCCACTTT.

The chain recombines TRBV2 with TRBJ1-3; no clear D gene. The CDR3 covers 14 residues. V dropped 7 bases and J dropped 2 bases, with 12 bases sitting between them. CDR1 is SNHLY and CDR2 is FYNNEI in the germline V gene. The CDR3 reads CASNPLSAGNTIYF. The CDR3 bases are TGTGCCAGCAACCCCCTCTCGGCTGGAAACACCATATATTTT.

V gene TRBV4-1 combines with J gene TRBJ1-2, with D possibly being TRBD1 (6 bases). The CDR3 runs 14 residues. Germline-derived CDR1 and CDR2 are MGHRA and YSYEKL. The V gene lost 0 bases and the J gene lost 8 bases, with 13 bases spanning the gap. The CDR3, as DNA: TGCGCCAGCAGCCAAGAAGGGGGATCTGGCGGCTACACCTTC. Its protein product is CASSQEGGSGGYTF.

About this clone: A read error may produce the germline difference seen at one junction end. This chain connects TRBV2 to TRBJ2-7, with TRBD1 matching over 7 bases. Germline V lookup: CDR1 SNHLY, CDR2 FYNNEI. There are 11 residues in the CDR3. The CDR3 DNA is TGTGCCAGCAGTGAAGTCGGGACAGTAAGCTTC. Amino acid sequence: CASSEVGTVSF.